The clone carrying this T cell receptor beta chain was recorded a few times. Its antigen is not known. The authors kept the mixed lymphocyte reaction cells in coculture at 37°C for 5 to 6 days. Sequencing used immunoSEQ multiplex PCR; TCRdb keeps in-frame clones, though not all of them. Among roughly 10,000 clones listed, approximately 44% were seen once. The data stem from a study of siplizumab effects on memory and regulatory T cells. Per the germline V gene, CDR1 is SNHLY and CDR2 is FYNNEI. CDR3 length: 14 amino acids. Trimming left V 2 bases short and J 0 bases short, with 8 bases between. The material sequenced was CFSE-low (dividing) CD4+ T cells sorted from an allogeneic mixed lymphocyte reaction. The rearrangement uses TRBV2 and TRBJ2-7; D remains ambiguous. This clonotype originated in a human donor in good health; the cells came from an allogeneic mixed lymphocyte reaction. The CDR3 reads CASSEQALSYEQYF. The CDR3 DNA sequence: TGTGCCAGCAGTGAACAAGCACTCTCCTACGAGCAGTACTTC. Complete variable domain (other parts from reference TRBV2 and TRBJ2-7): EPEVTQTPSHQVTQMGQEVILRCVPISNHLYFYWYRQILGQKVEFLVSFYNNEISEKSEIFDDQFSVERPDGSNFTLKIRSTKLEDSAMYFCASSEQALSYEQYFGPGTRLTVT.